This is a list of T cell receptor beta chains from one sample in a study of blood T cells in healthy people across ages. TCRdb used MiXCR to reprocess the 5' RACE reads, holding one entry per CDR3 protein. Of 750,000 to 1,000,000 distinct CDR3 sequences in the sample, 25% to 30% are singletons; the top ten hold 10% to 13%. The sample also formed part of further work on T cells of mothers and their children.

The source material was blood. The receptors here all came from a middle-aged woman in good health. The CDR3 runs from the conserved cysteine through the conserved F or W. D genes are given only for firm matches. The size field is filled for only some rows; it gives once, few, many or a size class.

>TRBV5-1|.|.|TRBJ1-1
TGCGCCAGCACCCGGGACGGAGGGTACACTGAAGCTTTCTTT
CASTRDGGYTEAFF
>TRBV4-1|few|TRBD1|TRBJ1-2
TGCGCCAGCAGCCACCCGACAGGGACGGCCTATGGCTACACCTTC
CASSHPTGTAYGYTF
>TRBV7-7|.|.|TRBJ1-1
TGTGCTAGCAGCTTAGTGGCAGGGTCTGCGAACACTGAAGCTTTCTTT
CASSLVAGSANTEAFF
>TRBV15|few|TRBD2|TRBJ2-1
TGTGCCACCTCCCGATCAAGGCGGGGGGGGTCGTACAATGAGCAGTTCTTC
CATSRSRRGGSYNEQFF
>TRBV7-2|few|.|TRBJ1-4
TGTGCCAGCAGCCTCTCGGGGGGACGGGAAAAACTGTTTTTT
CASSLSGGREKLFF
>TRBV20-1|.|.|TRBJ2-7
TGCAGTGCCAAACCCCGTTTCGGGACCCCATTGTACGAGCAGTACTTC
CSAKPRFGTPLYEQYF
>TRBV5-1|many|TRBD1|TRBJ2-4
TGCGCCAGCAGCTTGGGGGCGCCGGGACAGCTACTAAAAAACATTCAGTACTTC
CASSLGAPGQLLKNIQYF
>TRBV7-9|.|.|TRBJ1-2
TGTGCCAGCAGCTCAAACTCCCGGGGAAGCTATGGCTACACCTTC
CASSSNSRGSYGYTF
>TRBV20-1|many|.|TRBJ1-1
TGCAGTGCTAGAGTGGGGAACACTGAAGCTTTCTTT
CSARVGNTEAFF
>TRBV27|many|.|TRBJ1-2
TGTGCCAGCAGTTTCAACACACTTGACAGCACCATCTATGGCTACACCTTC
CASSFNTLDSTIYGYTF
>TRBV5-6|few|.|TRBJ1-1
TGTGCCAGCAGCTTGACGGGGCCGGGAACTGAAGCTTTCTTT
CASSLTGPGTEAFF
>TRBV11-1|few|.|TRBJ1-5
TGTGCCAGCAGGGCGCCTTGGGACCCGGAGTACAATCAGCCCCAGCATTTT
CASRAPWDPEYNQPQHF
>TRBV9|.|.|TRBJ1-2
TGTGCCAGCAGCGTAGATGCTAACTATGGCTTCACCTTC
CASSVDANYGFTF
>TRBV5-1|few|TRBD1|TRBJ1-6
TGCGCCAGCGGACAGGGGACGGGGTCACCCCTCCACTTT
CASGQGTGSPLHF
>TRBV7-2|.|.|TRBJ1-5
TGTGCCAGCAGCCGAGGGGCAGGGGTCCAGCCCCAGCATTTT
CASSRGAGVQPQHF
>TRBV12-3/TRBV12-4|.|TRBD2|TRBJ2-1
TGTGCCAGCAGCTCGTCCGGGACTAGCGGGGATGAGCAGTTCTTC
CASSSSGTSGDEQFF